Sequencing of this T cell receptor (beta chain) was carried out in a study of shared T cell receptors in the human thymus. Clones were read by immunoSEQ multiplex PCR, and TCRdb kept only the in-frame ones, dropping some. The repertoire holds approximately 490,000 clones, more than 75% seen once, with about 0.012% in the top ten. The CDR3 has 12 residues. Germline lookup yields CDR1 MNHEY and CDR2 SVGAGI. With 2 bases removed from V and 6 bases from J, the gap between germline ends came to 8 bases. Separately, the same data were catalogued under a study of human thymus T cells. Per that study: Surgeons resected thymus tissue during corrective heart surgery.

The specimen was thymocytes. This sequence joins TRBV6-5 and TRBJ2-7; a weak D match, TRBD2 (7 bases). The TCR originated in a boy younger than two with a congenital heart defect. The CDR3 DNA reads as TGTGCCAGCAGTTACGGGGGGGCCGAGCAGTACTTC. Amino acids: CASSYGGAEQYF.